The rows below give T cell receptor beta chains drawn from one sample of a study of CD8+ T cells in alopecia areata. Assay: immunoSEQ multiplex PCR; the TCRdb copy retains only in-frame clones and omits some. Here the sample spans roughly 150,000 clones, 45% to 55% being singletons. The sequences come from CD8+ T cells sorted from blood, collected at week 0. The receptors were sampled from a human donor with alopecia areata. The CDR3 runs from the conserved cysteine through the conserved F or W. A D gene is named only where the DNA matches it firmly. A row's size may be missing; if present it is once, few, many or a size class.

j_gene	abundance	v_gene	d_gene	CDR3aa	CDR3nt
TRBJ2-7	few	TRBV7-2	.	CASSLPIGAELSYEQYF	TGTGCCAGCAGCTTACCAATTGGGGCAGAACTCTCCTACGAGCAGTACTTC
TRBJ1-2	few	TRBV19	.	CASAARYGYTF	TGTGCCAGTGCGGCACGATATGGCTACACCTTC
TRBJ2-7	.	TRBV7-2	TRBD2	CASSLSLAGGQEQYF	TGTGCCAGCAGCTTATCGCTAGCGGGGGGGCAAGAGCAGTACTTC
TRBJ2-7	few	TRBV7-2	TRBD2	CASSLTPGLGTYEQYF	TGTGCCAGCAGCCTGACTCCGGGACTAGGGACCTACGAGCAGTACTTC
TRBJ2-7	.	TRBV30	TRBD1	CAWSSGTGFYEQYF	TGTGCCTGGAGCTCCGGGACAGGGTTTTACGAGCAGTACTTC
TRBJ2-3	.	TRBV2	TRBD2	CASSDGLAGGSDTQYF	TGTGCCAGCAGTGACGGACTAGCGGGGGGAAGTGATACGCAGTATTTT
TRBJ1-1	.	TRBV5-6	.	CASSFGETAAFF	TGTGCCAGCAGCTTTGGGGAGACTGCAGCTTTCTTT
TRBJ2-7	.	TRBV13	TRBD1	CASSTTTGDEQYF	TGTGCCAGCAGCACGACGACAGGGGACGAGCAGTACTTC
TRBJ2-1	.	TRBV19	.	CASSIDPSFNEQFF	TGTGCCAGTAGTATAGACCCCTCCTTCAATGAGCAGTTCTTC
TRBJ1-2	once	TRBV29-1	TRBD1	CSVEDPQGANYGYTF	TGCAGCGTTGAAGATCCCCAGGGGGCAAACTATGGCTACACCTTC
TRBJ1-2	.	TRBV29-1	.	CSVESRDSGLNGYTF	TGCAGCGTTGAATCCCGGGATTCGGGGTTGAATGGCTACACCTTC
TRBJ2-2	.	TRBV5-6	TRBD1	CASSQGTGVVAGELFF	TGTGCCAGCAGCCAAGGGACAGGGGTTGTGGCCGGGGAGCTGTTTTTT
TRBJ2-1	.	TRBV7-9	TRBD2	CASSPTNSGGSSYNEQFF	TGTGCCAGCAGCCCTACCAATAGCGGGGGGAGCTCCTACAATGAGCAGTTCTTC
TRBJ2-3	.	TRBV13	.	CASSISADTQYF	TGTGCCAGCAGCATCAGTGCAGATACGCAGTATTTT
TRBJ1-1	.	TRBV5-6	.	CASSAGDIEAFF	TGTGCCAGCAGCGCTGGGGACATTGAAGCTTTCTTT
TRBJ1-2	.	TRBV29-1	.	CSVGTPAYGYTF	TGCAGCGTCGGGACTCCTGCTTATGGCTACACCTTC
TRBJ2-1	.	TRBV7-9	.	CASSLINEQFF	TGTGCCAGCAGCTTAATCAATGAGCAGTTCTTC
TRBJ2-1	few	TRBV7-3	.	CASSLTPTINEQFF	TGTGCCAGCAGCTTAACTCCGACTATCAATGAGCAGTTCTTC
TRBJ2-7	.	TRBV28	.	CASSLVAGSYEQYF	TGTGCCAGCAGTTTAGTGGCGGGCTCCTACGAGCAGTACTTC
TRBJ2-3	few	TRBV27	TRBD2	CASSLLGLGLDTQYF	TGTGCCAGCAGTTTGTTGGGACTAGGGTTGGATACGCAGTATTTT
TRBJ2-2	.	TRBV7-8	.	CASGSSGELFF	TGTGCCAGCGGGAGTAGCGGGGAGCTGTTTTTT
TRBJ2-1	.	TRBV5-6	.	CASGTSDRFTYNEQFF	TGTGCCAGCGGTACGTCAGACAGGTTTACCTACAATGAGCAGTTCTTC
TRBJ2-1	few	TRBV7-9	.	CASSLGDNEQFF	TGTGCCAGCAGTCTCGGCGACAATGAGCAGTTCTTC
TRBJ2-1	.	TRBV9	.	CASSHNRVTSSYNEQFF	TGTGCCAGCAGCCATAACAGGGTAACGAGCTCCTACAATGAGCAGTTCTTC
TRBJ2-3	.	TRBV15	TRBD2	CATSGRLASDTQYF	TGTGCCACCAGCGGACGACTAGCGTCGGATACGCAGTATTTT
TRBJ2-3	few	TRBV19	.	CASSILRELGTDTQYF	TGTGCCAGTAGTATCCTCCGGGAGCTGGGCACAGATACGCAGTATTTT
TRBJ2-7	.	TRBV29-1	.	CSVVGQGRYEQYF	TGCAGCGTGGTGGGGCAGGGAAGGTACGAGCAGTACTTC
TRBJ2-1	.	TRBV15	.	CATSTSQNNEQFF	TGTGCCACCAGCACCTCCCAAAACAATGAGCAGTTCTTC
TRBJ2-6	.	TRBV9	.	CASSSAANVLTF	TGTGCCAGCAGCTCAGCGGCCAACGTCCTGACTTTC
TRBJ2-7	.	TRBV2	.	CASTNRGGPYEQYF	TGTGCCAGCACCAACAGGGGAGGCCCCTACGAGCAGTACTTC
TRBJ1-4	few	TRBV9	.	CASSVNSAGEKLFF	TGTGCCAGCAGCGTAAACAGCGCGGGAGAAAAACTGTTTTTT
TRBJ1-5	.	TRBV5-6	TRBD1	CASSSRGQGANQPQHF	TGTGCCAGCAGCTCGCGGGGGCAGGGGGCAAATCAGCCCCAGCATTTT
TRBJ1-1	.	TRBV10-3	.	CAISVEGGTEAFF	TGTGCCATCAGTGTGGAGGGGGGCACTGAAGCTTTCTTT
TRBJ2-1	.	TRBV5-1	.	CASSFEQDYNEQFF	TGCGCCAGCAGCTTTGAACAGGACTACAATGAGCAGTTCTTC
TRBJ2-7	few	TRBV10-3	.	CATHGGAWEQYF	TGTGCCACGCATGGGGGGGCGTGGGAGCAGTACTTC
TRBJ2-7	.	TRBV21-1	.	CASAPTPGLGPFYEQYF	TGTGCCAGCGCCCCGACTCCGGGACTTGGGCCCTTCTACGAGCAGTACTTC
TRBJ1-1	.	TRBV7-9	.	CASSFERTEAFF	TGTGCCAGCAGCTTTGAACGCACTGAAGCTTTCTTT
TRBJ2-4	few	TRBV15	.	CATSREEGTLAKNIQYF	TGTGCCACCAGCAGAGAGGAGGGGACACTAGCCAAAAACATTCAGTACTTC
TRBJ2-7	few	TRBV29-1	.	CSVDFGEGVPNEQYF	TGCAGCGTTGATTTTGGCGAGGGTGTGCCTAACGAGCAGTACTTC
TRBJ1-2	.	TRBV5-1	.	CASSEDSRYGYTF	TGCGCCAGCAGCGAGGACAGCCGCTATGGCTACACCTTC
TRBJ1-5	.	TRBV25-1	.	CASSEQGQPQHF	TGTGCCAGCAGTGAACAGGGTCAGCCCCAGCATTTT
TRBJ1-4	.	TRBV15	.	CATSRDGFNEKLFF	TGTGCCACCAGCAGGGACGGTTTTAATGAAAAACTGTTTTTT
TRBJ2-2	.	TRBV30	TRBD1	CAWSVLKRTGVTGELFF	TGTGCCTGGAGTGTACTAAAGAGGACAGGGGTCACCGGGGAGCTGTTTTTT
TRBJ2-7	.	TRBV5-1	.	CASHPRDSYEQYF	TGCGCCAGCCACCCCAGGGACTCCTACGAGCAGTACTTC
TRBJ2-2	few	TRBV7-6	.	CASSGRTDANTGELFF	TGTGCCAGCAGCGGCCGGACAGATGCGAACACCGGGGAGCTGTTTTTT
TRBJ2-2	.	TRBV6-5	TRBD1	CASSQGDGELFF	TGTGCCAGCAGTCAGGGGGACGGGGAGCTGTTTTTT
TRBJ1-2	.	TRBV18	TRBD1	CASSPGGTANSYGYTF	TGTGCCAGCTCACCAGGAGGGACAGCTAACTCCTATGGCTACACCTTC
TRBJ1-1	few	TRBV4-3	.	CASSQDREGMTEAFF	TGCGCCAGCAGCCAAGACAGGGAGGGGATGACTGAAGCTTTCTTT